A single sample is the source of the 9 T cell receptor beta chains below, sequenced in a study of blood T cell repertoires in COVID-19. Profiling relied on immunoSEQ multiplex PCR, and the TCRdb table lists in-frame clones only, not all of them. The table records a few hundred thousand clones, 70% to 90% of them present only once. Material for sequencing was peripheral blood. Source of these receptors: a woman in her 30s with acute or convalescent COVID-19.

V gene TRBV4-2 combines with J gene TRBJ2-4, with TRBD1 identical over 9 bases. V lost 4 bases and J lost 0; bases outside the gene matches: 19. From germline, CDR1 is LGHNA and CDR2 YNFKEQ. This CDR3 region has 21 residues. CDR3 coding DNA: TGTGCCAGCAGCCCGTACAGGTTAGGCGGACAGGGGTCAAAAGCCAAAAACATTCAGTACTTC. It encodes CASSPYRLGGQGSKAKNIQYF.

The CDR3 region is CASSTPGLAGYEQYF. The CDR3 DNA reads TGTGCCAGTAGTACACCGGGACTAGCGGGATACGAGCAGTACTTC. This chain connects TRBV19 to TRBJ2-7; 13 bases match TRBD2. The CDR3 has 15 amino acids. V lost 4 bases and J lost 4; bases outside the gene matches: 4. The V gene's germline CDR1 is LNHDA and CDR2 SQIVND (reference sequence).

This chain connects TRBV19 to TRBJ2-5; 7 bases match TRBD1. Germline loops: CDR1 LNHDA, CDR2 SQIVND (reference sequence). The CDR3 sequence is 13 residues long. Germline trimming cut 8 bases from V and 5 bases from J; bases unmatched to any gene: 8. The CDR3 loop is CASSQGQFETQYF. In nucleotides, the CDR3 is TGTGCCAGTTCTCAGGGACAGTTCGAGACCCAGTACTTC.

In its sample, this clone was seen a few times. V and J are TRBV2 and TRBJ1-4; 10 nucleotides agree with TRBD1. The CDR3 consists of 13 residues. The V gene's germline CDR1 is SNHLY and CDR2 FYNNEI. Trimming at V came to 9 bases and at J to 6 bases, leaving 4 bases not matched to a gene. CDR3 coding DNA: TGTGCCAGGGGGGACAGGGGTGATGAAAAACTGTTTTTT. It is translated as CARGDRGDEKLFF.

The chain employs TRBV9 and TRBJ2-2, with 9 positions matching TRBD2. Looked up from germline, CDR1 is SGDLS and CDR2 is YYNGEE. The CDR3 extends over 17 amino acids. V lost 0 bases, J lost 7 bases, and 10 bases stayed unmatched. The CDR3 is CASSVGRSGRIIGELFF. In nucleotides, the CDR3 is TGTGCCAGCAGCGTAGGAAGGAGCGGGAGGATCATCGGGGAGCTGTTTTTT. The full variable domain, with the rest looked up from reference TRBV9 and TRBJ2-2, is DSGVTQTPKHLITATGQRVTLRCSPRSGDLSVYWYQQSLDQGLQFLIQYYNGEERAKGNILERFSAQQFPDLHSELNLSSLELGDSALYFCASSVGRSGRIIGELFFGEGSRLTVL.

The J gene is TRBJ1-5, the V gene TRBV19; 8 bases agree with TRBD1. The CDR3 totals 16 residues. The ends lost 3 bases at V and 4 bases at J; junction bases unmatched: 8. The germline gives CDR1 LNHDA, CDR2 SQIVND (reference sequence). CDR3 in DNA: TGTGCCAGTAGTATCGCCGACAGGGGTAAGAATCAGCCCCAGCATTTT. This translates into CASSIADRGKNQPQHF.

V usage is TRBV6-5 and J usage is TRBJ1-5, with 7 positions matching TRBD1. Germline-derived CDR1 and CDR2 are MNHEY and SVGAGI. J lost 2 bases, V lost 7 bases, and 5 bases had no gene match. The CDR3 is 14 residues long. DNA for the CDR3: TGTGCCAGCAAATCAGGGGGAGGCAATCAGCCCCAGCATTTT. Protein product: CASKSGGGNQPQHF.

This chain connects TRBV6-5 to TRBJ2-7; a possible D gene is TRBD1 (5 bases). The CDR3 spans 15 residues. Trimming removed 6 bases at V and 2 bases at J, with 17 bases between. From germline, CDR1 is MNHEY and CDR2 SVGAGI. The CDR3 sequence is CASSQSGAGPYEQYF. CDR3 coding DNA: TGTGCCAGCAGCCAGAGTGGGGCAGGGCCCTACGAGCAGTACTTC.

This clone came up once. The V call is TRBV7-2, the J call TRBJ2-5; 9 bases are shared with TRBD2. The germline gives CDR1 SGHTA, CDR2 FQGNSA. The V and J ends lost 5 bases and 5 bases, in that order; junction bases with no gene match: 6. CDR3 length: 14 amino acids. The CDR3 bases are TGTGCCAGCAGCCCTAGCGGGACGGGTGAGACCCAGTACTTC. Its translation is CASSPSGTGETQYF.